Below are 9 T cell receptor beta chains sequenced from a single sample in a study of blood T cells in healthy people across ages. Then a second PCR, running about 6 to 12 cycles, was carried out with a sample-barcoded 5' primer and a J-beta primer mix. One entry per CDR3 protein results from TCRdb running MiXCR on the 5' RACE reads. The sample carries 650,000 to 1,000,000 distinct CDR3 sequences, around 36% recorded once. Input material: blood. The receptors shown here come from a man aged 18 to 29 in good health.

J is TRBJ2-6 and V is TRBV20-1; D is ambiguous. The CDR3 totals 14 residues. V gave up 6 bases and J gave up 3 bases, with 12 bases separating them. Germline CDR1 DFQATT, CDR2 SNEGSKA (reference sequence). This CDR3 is CSATGPIGANVLTF. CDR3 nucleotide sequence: TGCAGTGCCACCGGTCCCATTGGGGCCAACGTCCTGACTTTC.

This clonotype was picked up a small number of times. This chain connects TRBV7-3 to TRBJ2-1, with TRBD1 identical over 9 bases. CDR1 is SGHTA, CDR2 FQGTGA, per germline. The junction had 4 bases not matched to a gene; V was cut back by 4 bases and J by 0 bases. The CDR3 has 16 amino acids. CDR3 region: CASSWGQGLSYNEQFF. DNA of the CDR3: TGTGCCAGCAGCTGGGGACAGGGCCTCTCCTACAATGAGCAGTTCTTC.

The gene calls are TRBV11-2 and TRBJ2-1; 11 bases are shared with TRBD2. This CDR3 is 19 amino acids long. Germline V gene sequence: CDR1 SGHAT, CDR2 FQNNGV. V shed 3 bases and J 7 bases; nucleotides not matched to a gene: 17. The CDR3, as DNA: TGTGCCAGCAGCTTCTTGGCCCCAACTAGCGGGGGTCTAGTGAATGAGCAGTTCTTC. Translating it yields CASSFLAPTSGGLVNEQFF.

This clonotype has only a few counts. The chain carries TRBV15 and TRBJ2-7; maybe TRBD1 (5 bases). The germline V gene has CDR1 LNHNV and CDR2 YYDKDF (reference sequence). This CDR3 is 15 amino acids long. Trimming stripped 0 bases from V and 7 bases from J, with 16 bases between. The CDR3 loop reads CATSRDPSTENEQYF. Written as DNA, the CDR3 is TGTGCCACCAGCAGAGATCCTTCGACAGAGAATGAGCAGTACTTC.

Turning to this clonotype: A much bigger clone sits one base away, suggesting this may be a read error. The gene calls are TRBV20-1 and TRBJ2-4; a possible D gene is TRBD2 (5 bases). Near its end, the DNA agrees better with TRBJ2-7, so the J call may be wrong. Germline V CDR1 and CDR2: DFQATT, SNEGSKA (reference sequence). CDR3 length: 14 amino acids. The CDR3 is CSARDAGDSDEQYF. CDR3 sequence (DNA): TGCAGTGCTAGAGATGCCGGGGATAGCGACGAGCAGTACTTC.

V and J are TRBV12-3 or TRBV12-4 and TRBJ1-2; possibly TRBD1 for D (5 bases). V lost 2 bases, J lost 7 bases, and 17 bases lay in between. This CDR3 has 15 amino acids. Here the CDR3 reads CASSLPNTGGGGYTF. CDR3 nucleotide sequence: TGTGCCAGCAGTTTACCTAATACCGGGGGGGGTGGCTACACCTTC.

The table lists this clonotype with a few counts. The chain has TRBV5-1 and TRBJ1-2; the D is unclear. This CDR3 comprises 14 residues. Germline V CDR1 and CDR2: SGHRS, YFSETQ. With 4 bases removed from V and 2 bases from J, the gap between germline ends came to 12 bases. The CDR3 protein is CASSVYTENYGYTF. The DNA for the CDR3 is TGCGCCAGCAGCGTGTATACGGAGAACTATGGCTACACCTTC.

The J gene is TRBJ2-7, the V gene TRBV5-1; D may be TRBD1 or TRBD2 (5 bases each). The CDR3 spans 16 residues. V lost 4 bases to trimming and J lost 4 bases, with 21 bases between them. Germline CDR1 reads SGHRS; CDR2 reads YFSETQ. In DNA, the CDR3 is TGCGCCAGCAGCAACAGGACCGATCCGGGGCGTTACGAGCAGTACTTC. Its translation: CASSNRTDPGRYEQYF.

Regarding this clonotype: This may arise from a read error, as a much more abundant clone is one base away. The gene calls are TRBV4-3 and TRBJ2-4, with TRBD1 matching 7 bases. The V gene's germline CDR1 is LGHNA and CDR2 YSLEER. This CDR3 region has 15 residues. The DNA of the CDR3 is TGCGCCAGCAGCCAAGGAGGGACAGCAAAAACCATTCAGTACTTC. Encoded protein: CASSQGGTAKTIQYF.